The entry below describes one T cell receptor beta chain. Profiled with immunoSEQ multiplex PCR; TCRdb holds only in-frame clones, not every one. The sample has tens of thousands of clones, around nine tenths seen once. This specimen belongs to a study of T cell changes during pregnancy in multiple sclerosis. The ends lost 4 bases at V and 6 bases at J; junction bases unmatched: 13. CDR3 length: 16 amino acids. Germline V gives CDR1 SGHNT, CDR2 YYREEE (reference sequence). This clonotype was obtained from a female donor with multiple sclerosis, enrolled in a pregnancy study. The chain links TRBV5-4 to TRBJ1-2; TRBD1 matches at 9 bases. Sequences were derived from CD4+ T cells from peripheral blood mononuclear cells, sampled in the second trimester of pregnancy. CDR3 DNA sequence: TGTGCCAGCAGCACGGGGACAGGGCAATTGTGGGATGGCTACACCTTC. Translated, it gives CASSTGTGQLWDGYTF.